One and the same sample provided the 2 T cell receptor beta chains below, sequenced in a study of T cells in Graves' hyperthyroidism and ophthalmopathy. Amplified TCR beta CDR3 regions came from RNA transcripts. HTBI primers were the set used in a first-round RT-PCR of the TCR CDR3. TCRdb processed the multiplex PCR reads anew with MiXCR; each CDR3 protein has one entry. The sample has around 440,000 distinct CDR3 sequences, 15% to 18% seen once. Material for sequencing was blood. The source of these receptors is a young woman with Graves' hyperthyroidism.

This clonotype has a count of ten or more. The V and J genes are TRBV2 and TRBJ2-7; D is undetermined. Trimming pared 6 bases from V and 3 bases from J, leaving 15 bases between. The CDR3 totals 14 residues. The germline gives CDR1 SNHLY, CDR2 FYNNEI. This CDR3 reads CASRNDGRNYEQYF. In DNA, the CDR3 is TGTGCCAGCAGGAATGACGGGCGTAACTACGAGCAGTACTTC.

This clonotype has just a few counts. The DNA for the CDR3 is TGTGCCACCAGCAGGTCGACGGACGGATATGGCTACACCTTC. As protein: CATSRSTDGYGYTF. The chain joins TRBV15 to TRBJ1-2; D is uncertain. Germline V gene sequence: CDR1 LNHNV, CDR2 YYDKDF (reference sequence). The CDR3 runs to 14 residues. The V end was cut by 3 bases, the J end by 5 bases, with 13 bases between.